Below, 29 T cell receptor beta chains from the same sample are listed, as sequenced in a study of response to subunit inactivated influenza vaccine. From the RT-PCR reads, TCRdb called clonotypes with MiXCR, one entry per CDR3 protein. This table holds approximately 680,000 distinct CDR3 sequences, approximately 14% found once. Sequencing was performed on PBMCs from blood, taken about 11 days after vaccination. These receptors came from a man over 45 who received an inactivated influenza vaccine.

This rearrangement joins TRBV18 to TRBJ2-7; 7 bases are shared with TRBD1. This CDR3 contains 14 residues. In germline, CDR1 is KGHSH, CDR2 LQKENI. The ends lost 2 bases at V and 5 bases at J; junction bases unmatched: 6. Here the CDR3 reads CASSPKTGFNEQYF. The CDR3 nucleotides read TGTGCCAGCTCACCAAAGACAGGGTTTAACGAGCAGTACTTC.

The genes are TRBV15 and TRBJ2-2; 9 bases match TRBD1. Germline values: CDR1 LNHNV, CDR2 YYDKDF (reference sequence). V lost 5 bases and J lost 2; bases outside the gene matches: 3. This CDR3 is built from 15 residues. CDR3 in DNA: TGTGCCACCAGCTCGACAGGGGGTAACACCGGGGAGCTGTTTTTT. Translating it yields CATSSTGGNTGELFF.

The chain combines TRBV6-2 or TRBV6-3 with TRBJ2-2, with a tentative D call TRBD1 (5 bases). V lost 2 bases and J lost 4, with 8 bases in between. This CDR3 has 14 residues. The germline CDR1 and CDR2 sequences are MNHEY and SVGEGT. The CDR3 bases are TGTGCCAGCAGTTACGGACACCGCACCGGGGAGCTGTTTTTT. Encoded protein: CASSYGHRTGELFF.

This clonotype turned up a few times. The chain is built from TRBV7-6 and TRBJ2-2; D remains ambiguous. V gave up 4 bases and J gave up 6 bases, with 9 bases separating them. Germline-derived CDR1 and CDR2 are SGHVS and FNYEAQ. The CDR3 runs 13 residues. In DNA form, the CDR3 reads TGTGCCAGCAGCTGGACCGAAGCCGGGGAGCTGTTTTTT. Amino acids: CASSWTEAGELFF.

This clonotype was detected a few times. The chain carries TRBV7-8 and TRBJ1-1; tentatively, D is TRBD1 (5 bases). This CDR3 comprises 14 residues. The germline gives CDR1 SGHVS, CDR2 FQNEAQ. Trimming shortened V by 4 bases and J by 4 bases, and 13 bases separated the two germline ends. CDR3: CASSSHGTATEAFF. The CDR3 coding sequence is TGTGCCAGCAGCTCCCATGGGACGGCCACTGAAGCTTTCTTT.

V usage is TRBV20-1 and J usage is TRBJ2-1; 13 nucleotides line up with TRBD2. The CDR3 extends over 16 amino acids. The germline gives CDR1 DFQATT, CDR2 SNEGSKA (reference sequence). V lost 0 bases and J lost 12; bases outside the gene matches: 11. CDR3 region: CSAREQLAGGPAWQFF. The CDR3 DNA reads TGCAGTGCTAGAGAACAACTAGCGGGAGGGCCAGCTTGGCAGTTCTTC.

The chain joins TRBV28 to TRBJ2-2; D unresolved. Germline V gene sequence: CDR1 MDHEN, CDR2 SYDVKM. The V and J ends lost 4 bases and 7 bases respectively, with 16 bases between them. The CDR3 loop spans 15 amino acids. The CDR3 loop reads CASSSPPAMGGELFF. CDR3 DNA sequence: TGTGCCAGCAGTTCACCCCCCGCGATGGGCGGGGAGCTGTTTTTT.

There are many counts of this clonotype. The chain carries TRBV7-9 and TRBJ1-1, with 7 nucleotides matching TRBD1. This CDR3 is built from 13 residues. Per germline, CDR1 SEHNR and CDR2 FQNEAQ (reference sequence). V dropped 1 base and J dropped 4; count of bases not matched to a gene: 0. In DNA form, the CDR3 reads TGTGCCAGCAGCTTAGACAGGGGCACTGAAGCTTTCTTT. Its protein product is CASSLDRGTEAFF.

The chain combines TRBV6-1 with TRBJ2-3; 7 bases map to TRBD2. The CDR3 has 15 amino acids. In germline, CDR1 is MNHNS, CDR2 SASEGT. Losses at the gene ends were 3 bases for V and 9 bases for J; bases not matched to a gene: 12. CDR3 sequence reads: CASSEVGGFTETQYF. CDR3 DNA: TGTGCCAGCAGTGAGGTGGGAGGGTTTACCGAAACGCAGTATTTT.

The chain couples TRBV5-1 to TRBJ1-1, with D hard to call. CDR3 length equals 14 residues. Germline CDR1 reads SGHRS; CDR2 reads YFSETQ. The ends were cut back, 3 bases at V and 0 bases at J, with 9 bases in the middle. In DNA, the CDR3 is TGCGCCAGCAGCTCGCTGTTTTTGAACACTGAAGCTTTCTTT. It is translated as CASSSLFLNTEAFF.

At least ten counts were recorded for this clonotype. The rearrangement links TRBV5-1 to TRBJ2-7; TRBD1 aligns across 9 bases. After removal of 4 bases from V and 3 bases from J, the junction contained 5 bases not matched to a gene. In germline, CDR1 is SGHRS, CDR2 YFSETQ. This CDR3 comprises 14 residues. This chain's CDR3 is CASSHGTGSYEQYF. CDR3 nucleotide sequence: TGCGCCAGCAGCCACGGGACAGGGAGCTACGAGCAGTACTTC. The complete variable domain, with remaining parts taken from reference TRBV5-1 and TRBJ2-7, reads KAGVTQTPRYLIKTRGQQVTLSCSPISGHRSVSWYQQTPGQGLQFLFEYFSETQRNKGNFPGRFSGRQFSNSRSEMNVSTLELGDSALYLCASSHGTGSYEQYFGPGTRLTVT.

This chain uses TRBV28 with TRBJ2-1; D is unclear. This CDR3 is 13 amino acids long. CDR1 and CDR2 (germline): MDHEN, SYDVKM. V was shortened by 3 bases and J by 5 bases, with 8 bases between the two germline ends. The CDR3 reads CASSFLPDNEQFF. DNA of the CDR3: TGTGCCAGCAGTTTTTTGCCCGACAATGAGCAGTTCTTC. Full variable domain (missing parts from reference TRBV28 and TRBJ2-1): DVKVTQSSRYLVKRTGEKVFLECVQDMDHENMFWYRQDPGLGLRLIYFSYDVKMKEKGDIPEGYSVSREKKERFSLILESASTNQTSMYLCASSFLPDNEQFFGPGTRLTVL.

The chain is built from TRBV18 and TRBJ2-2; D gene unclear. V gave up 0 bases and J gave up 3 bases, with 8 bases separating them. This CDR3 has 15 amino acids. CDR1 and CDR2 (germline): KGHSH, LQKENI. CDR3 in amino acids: CASSPPLSYTGELFF. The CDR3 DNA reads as TGTGCCAGCTCACCACCTTTATCGTACACCGGGGAGCTGTTTTTT.

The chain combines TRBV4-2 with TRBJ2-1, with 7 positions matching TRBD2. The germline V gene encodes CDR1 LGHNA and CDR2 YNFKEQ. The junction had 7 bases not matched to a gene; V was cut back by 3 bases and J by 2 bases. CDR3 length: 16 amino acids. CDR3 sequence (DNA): TGTGCCAGCAGCCAGGATCTAGCGGATCCCTACAATGAGCAGTTCTTC. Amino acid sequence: CASSQDLADPYNEQFF.

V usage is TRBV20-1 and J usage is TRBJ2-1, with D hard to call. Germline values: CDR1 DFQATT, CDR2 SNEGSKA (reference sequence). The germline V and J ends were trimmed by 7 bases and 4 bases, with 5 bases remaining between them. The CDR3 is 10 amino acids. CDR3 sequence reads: CSVPYNEQFF. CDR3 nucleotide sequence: TGCAGTGTCCCTTACAATGAGCAGTTCTTC.

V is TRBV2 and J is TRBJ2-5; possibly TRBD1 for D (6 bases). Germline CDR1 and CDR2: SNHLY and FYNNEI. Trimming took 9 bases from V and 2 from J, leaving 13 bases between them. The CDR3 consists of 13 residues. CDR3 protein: CARMDSTQETQYF. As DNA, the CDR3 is TGTGCCAGGATGGACAGCACGCAAGAGACCCAGTACTTC.

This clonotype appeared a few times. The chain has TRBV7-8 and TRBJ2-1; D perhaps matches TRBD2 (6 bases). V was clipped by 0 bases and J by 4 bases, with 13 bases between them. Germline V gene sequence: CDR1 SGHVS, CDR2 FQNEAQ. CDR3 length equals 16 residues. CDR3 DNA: TGTGCCAGCAGCTTAGCGAGGCTAGCGCGGTACAATGAGCAGTTCTTC. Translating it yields CASSLARLARYNEQFF.

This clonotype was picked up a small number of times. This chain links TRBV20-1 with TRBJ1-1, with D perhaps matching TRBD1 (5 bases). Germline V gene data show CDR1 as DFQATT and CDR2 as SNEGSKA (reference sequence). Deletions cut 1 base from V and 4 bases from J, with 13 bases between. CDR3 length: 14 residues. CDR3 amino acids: CSARAPQGVTEAFF. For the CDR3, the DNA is TGCAGTGCTAGAGCTCCTCAAGGGGTCACTGAAGCTTTCTTT.

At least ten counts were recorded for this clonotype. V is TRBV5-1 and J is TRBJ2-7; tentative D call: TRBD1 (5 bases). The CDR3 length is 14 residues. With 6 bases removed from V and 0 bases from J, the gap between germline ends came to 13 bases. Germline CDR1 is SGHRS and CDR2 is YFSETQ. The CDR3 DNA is TGCGCCAGCACCCCGACAGAAGTCTCCTACGAGCAGTACTTC. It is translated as CASTPTEVSYEQYF.

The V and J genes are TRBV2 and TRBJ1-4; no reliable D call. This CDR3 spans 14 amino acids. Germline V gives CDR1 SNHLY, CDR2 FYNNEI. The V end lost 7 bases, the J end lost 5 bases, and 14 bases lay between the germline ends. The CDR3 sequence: CASTVVRGNEKLFF. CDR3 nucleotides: TGTGCCAGCACGGTCGTAAGAGGCAATGAAAAACTGTTTTTT.

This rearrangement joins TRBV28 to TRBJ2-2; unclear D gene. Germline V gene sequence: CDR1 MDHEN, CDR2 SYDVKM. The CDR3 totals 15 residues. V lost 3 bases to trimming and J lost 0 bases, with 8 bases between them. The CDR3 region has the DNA TGTGCCAGCAGTTTGCCCGGCACGAACACCGGGGAGCTGTTTTTT. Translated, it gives CASSLPGTNTGELFF.

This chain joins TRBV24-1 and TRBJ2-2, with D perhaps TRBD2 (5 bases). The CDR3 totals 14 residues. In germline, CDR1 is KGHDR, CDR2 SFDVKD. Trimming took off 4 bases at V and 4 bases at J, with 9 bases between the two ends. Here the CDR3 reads CATSERDLTGELFF. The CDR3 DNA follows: TGTGCCACCAGTGAACGGGATCTCACCGGGGAGCTGTTTTTT.

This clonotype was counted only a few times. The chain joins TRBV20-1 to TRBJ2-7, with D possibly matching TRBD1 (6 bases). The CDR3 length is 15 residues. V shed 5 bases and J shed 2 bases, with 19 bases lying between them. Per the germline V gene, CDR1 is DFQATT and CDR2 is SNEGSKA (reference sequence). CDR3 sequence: CSAPPHDRTPYEQYF. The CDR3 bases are TGCAGTGCTCCCCCTCACGACAGGACTCCCTACGAGCAGTACTTC.

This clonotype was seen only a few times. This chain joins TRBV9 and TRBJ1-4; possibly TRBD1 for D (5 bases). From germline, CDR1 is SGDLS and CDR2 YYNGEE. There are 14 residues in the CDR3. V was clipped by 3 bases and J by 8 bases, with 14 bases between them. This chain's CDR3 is CASSARGVKEKLFF. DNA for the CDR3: TGTGCCAGCAGCGCCCGAGGGGTTAAGGAAAAACTGTTTTTT.

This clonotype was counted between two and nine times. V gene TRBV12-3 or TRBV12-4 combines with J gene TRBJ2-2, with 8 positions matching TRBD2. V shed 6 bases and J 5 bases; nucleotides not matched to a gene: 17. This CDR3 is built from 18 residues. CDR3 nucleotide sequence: TGTGCCAGCAGACCCCTCCTCCTTAGCGGGATTCTTACCGGGGAGCTGTTTTTT. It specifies CASRPLLLSGILTGELFF.

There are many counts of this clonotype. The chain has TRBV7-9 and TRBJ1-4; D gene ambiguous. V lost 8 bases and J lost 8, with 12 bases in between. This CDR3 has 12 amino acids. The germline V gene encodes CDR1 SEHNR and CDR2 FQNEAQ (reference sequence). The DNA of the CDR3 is TGTGCCAGCGAGATGAACGAGGAAAAACTGTTTTTT. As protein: CASEMNEEKLFF.

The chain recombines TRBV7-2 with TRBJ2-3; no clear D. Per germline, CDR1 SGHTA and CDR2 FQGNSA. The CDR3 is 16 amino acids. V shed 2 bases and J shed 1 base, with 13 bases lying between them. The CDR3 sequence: CASSLKLRQGTDTQYF. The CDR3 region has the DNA TGTGCCAGCAGCTTAAAGCTCCGGCAGGGCACAGATACGCAGTATTTT.

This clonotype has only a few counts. The CDR3 coding sequence is TGTGCCAGCAGCTTAGTGTCAATTACGGGGAGAAATTCCTACAATGAGCAGTTCTTC. Translation gives CASSLVSITGRNSYNEQFF. V usage is TRBV11-1 and J usage is TRBJ2-1; D may be TRBD2 (5 bases). The CDR3 has 19 amino acids. The V and J ends lost 1 base and 1 base respectively, with 20 bases between them. The germline V gene has CDR1 SGHAT and CDR2 FQDESV (reference sequence). The full variable domain, in which reference TRBV11-1 and TRBJ2-1 provide the parts outside the CDR3, is EAEVAQSPRYKITEKSQAVAFWCDPISGHATLYWYRQILGQGPELLVQFQDESVVDDSQLPKDRFSAERLKGVDSTLKIQPAELGDSAMYLCASSLVSITGRNSYNEQFFGPGTRLTVL.

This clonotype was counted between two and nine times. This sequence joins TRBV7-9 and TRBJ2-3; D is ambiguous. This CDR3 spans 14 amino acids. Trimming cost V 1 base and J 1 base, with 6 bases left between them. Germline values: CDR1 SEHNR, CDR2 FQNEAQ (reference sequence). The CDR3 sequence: CASSLEARTDTQYF. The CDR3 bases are TGTGCCAGCAGCTTAGAGGCCCGCACAGATACGCAGTATTTT.